These 17 T cell receptor beta chains came from one sample sequenced in a study of T cell changes during pregnancy in multiple sclerosis. TCRdb's table, derived via immunoSEQ multiplex PCR, lists solely in-frame clones and lacks some. The top ten hold about 0.75% of the sample, which has around 45,000 clones, 75% to 95% seen once. Here the sequenced sample was CD4+ T cells from peripheral blood mononuclear cells, taken before pregnancy. Source of these receptors: a female donor with multiple sclerosis, enrolled in a pregnancy study.

This chain joins TRBV7-9 and TRBJ2-5; 8 positions agree with TRBD2. The germline gives CDR1 SEHNR, CDR2 FQNEAQ (reference sequence). Germline trimming cut 1 base from V and 2 bases from J; bases unmatched to any gene: 9. The CDR3 spans 17 residues. CDR3 region: CASSLGPLAGKQETQYF. The CDR3 DNA reads as TGTGCCAGCAGCTTAGGCCCTCTAGCGGGCAAGCAAGAGACCCAGTACTTC. Based on the CDR3 plus reference TRBV7-9 and TRBJ2-5, the full variable domain is DTGVSQNPRHKITKRGQNVTFRCDPISEHNRLYWYRQTLGQGPEFLTYFQNEAQLEKSRLLSDRFSAERPKGSFSTLEIQRTEQGDSAMYLCASSLGPLAGKQETQYFGPGTRLLVL.

The chain combines TRBV6-6 with TRBJ1-4; D call uncertain. The CDR3 covers 14 residues. Germline loops: CDR1 MNHNY, CDR2 SVGAGI (reference sequence). The V end was cut by 5 bases, the J end by 3 bases, with 10 bases between. The CDR3 DNA is TGTGCCAGCAGTGGCTTTACCCCTAATGAAAAACTGTTTTTT. Amino acid sequence: CASSGFTPNEKLFF.

This chain connects TRBV28 to TRBJ2-2; 7 nucleotides line up with TRBD1. V was clipped by 5 bases and J by 1 base; unmatched bases: 4. The CDR3 consists of 15 residues. Germline CDR1 reads MDHEN; CDR2 reads SYDVKM. The CDR3 nucleotides are TGTGCCAGCAGTCCTGGACAGGTGAACACCGGGGAGCTGTTTTTT. The encoded protein is CASSPGQVNTGELFF.

The gene calls are TRBV19 and TRBJ2-7; D remains ambiguous. The CDR3 extends over 13 amino acids. The germline V gene encodes CDR1 LNHDA and CDR2 SQIVND (reference sequence). V was clipped by 5 bases and J by 6 bases, with 14 bases between them. The CDR3 region has the DNA TGTGCCAGTAGTCCTCAACTGGTTGGCGAGCAGTACTTC. Protein: CASSPQLVGEQYF.

The rearrangement uses TRBV14 and TRBJ1-1; weak D call: TRBD1 (6 bases). V dropped 0 bases and J dropped 5 bases, with 10 bases sitting between them. CDR3 length equals 14 residues. Germline CDR1 SGHDN, CDR2 FVKESK. The CDR3 sequence: CASSQEGGVTEAFF. The CDR3 coding sequence is TGTGCCAGCAGCCAAGAAGGGGGGGTTACTGAAGCTTTCTTT.

The chain combines TRBV19 with TRBJ1-1; 10 positions agree with TRBD1. The CDR3 sequence is 17 residues long. Trimming cost V 5 bases and J 6 bases; bases outside gene matches: 15. Per germline, CDR1 LNHDA and CDR2 SQIVND (reference sequence). The CDR3 here is CASSLTTRQGALPEAFF. CDR3 nucleotide sequence: TGTGCCAGTAGTCTCACGACAAGACAGGGGGCGCTCCCTGAAGCTTTCTTT.

The chain has TRBV5-8 and TRBJ2-1; 12 positions agree with TRBD2. This CDR3 is built from 19 residues. Germline CDR1 SGHTS, CDR2 YDEGEE. Trimming cost V 0 bases and J 6 bases; bases outside gene matches: 13. The CDR3 protein is CASSLARWLAGGVSNEQFF. The DNA of the CDR3 is TGTGCCAGCAGCTTGGCGCGGTGGCTAGCGGGAGGGGTAAGCAATGAGCAGTTCTTC.

This chain connects TRBV6-1 to TRBJ2-3; 8 nucleotides align to TRBD1. CDR1 is MNHNS, CDR2 SASEGT, per germline. The CDR3 has 16 amino acids. V was pared by 4 bases and J by 4 bases, with 10 bases of the junction left unmatched. CDR3: CASSVGPTGVADTQYF. The CDR3 DNA is TGTGCCAGCAGTGTCGGCCCGACAGGGGTGGCAGATACGCAGTATTTT.

This CDR3 is CASSEVGNTEAFF. The CDR3 region has the DNA TGTGCCAGCAGTGAGGTGGGCAACACTGAAGCTTTCTTT. The chain uses TRBV2 and TRBJ1-1; D is unresolved. V lost 3 bases, J lost 2 bases, and 7 bases lay in between. CDR1 is SNHLY, CDR2 FYNNEI, per germline. This CDR3 is 13 amino acids long. Complete variable domain (other parts from reference TRBV2 and TRBJ1-1): EPEVTQTPSHQVTQMGQEVILRCVPISNHLYFYWYRQILGQKVEFLVSFYNNEISEKSEIFDDQFSVERPDGSNFTLKIRSTKLEDSAMYFCASSEVGNTEAFFGQGTRLTVV.

V and J are TRBV28 and TRBJ2-7; 9 bases fit TRBD2. CDR3 length equals 17 residues. Germline-derived CDR1 and CDR2 are MDHEN and SYDVKM. Trimming at V came to 5 bases and at J to 2 bases, leaving 13 bases not matched to a gene. CDR3 DNA sequence: TGTGCCAGCAGTCCCTACCTCCTAGCGGGGAAACCCTACGAGCAGTACTTC. Protein product: CASSPYLLAGKPYEQYF.

In this sample, this clone turned up a few times. This sequence joins TRBV15 and TRBJ2-5; 9 nucleotides align to TRBD1. The V segment lost 3 bases and the J segment 0 bases; nucleotides outside the gene matches: 5. The CDR3 runs to 16 residues. From germline, CDR1 is LNHNV and CDR2 YYDKDF (reference sequence). The CDR3 DNA reads as TGTGCCACCAGCAGGACGGGGACAGGGTACCAAGAGACCCAGTACTTC. This gives the protein CATSRTGTGYQETQYF.

The chain links TRBV19 to TRBJ2-7; TRBD1 agrees at 10 bases. Germline values: CDR1 LNHDA, CDR2 SQIVND (reference sequence). The CDR3 contains 15 residues. V lost 9 bases, J lost 2 bases, and 10 bases stayed unmatched. DNA of the CDR3: TGTGCCAGCACCCGGACCGGGACAGGGGCCTACGAGCAGTACTTC. Protein: CASTRTGTGAYEQYF.

The V call is TRBV6-1, the J call TRBJ2-5; D possibly corresponds to TRBD1 (5 bases). CDR3 length: 14 residues. CDR1 and CDR2 (germline): MNHNS, SASEGT. V was pared by 4 bases and J by 3 bases, with 12 bases between. The CDR3 region is CASSGEQVEETQYF. The CDR3, as DNA: TGTGCCAGCAGTGGGGAACAGGTAGAAGAGACCCAGTACTTC.

This clone was seen a handful of times. The chain joins TRBV27 to TRBJ1-2; 8 nucleotides line up with TRBD1. Per the germline V gene, CDR1 is MNHEY and CDR2 is SMNVEV (reference sequence). CDR3 length: 13 residues. The V and J ends lost 6 bases and 8 bases, in that order; junction bases with no gene match: 8. CDR3 nucleotide sequence: TGTGCCAGCAGGAGGGCAGGGGGCAAGGGCTACACCTTC. Encoded protein: CASRRAGGKGYTF.

The chain uses TRBV19 and TRBJ2-7; 11 nucleotides agree with TRBD2. V gave up 5 bases and J gave up 2 bases; unmatched junction bases: 11. From germline, CDR1 is LNHDA and CDR2 SQIVND (reference sequence). The length of the CDR3 is 17 residues. Here the CDR3 reads CASSLTSGTKSTYEQYF. In DNA, the CDR3 is TGTGCCAGTAGTTTGACTAGCGGGACAAAATCAACCTACGAGCAGTACTTC.

The chain uses TRBV12-5 and TRBJ1-1; no firm D call. CDR1 is LGHNT and CDR2 is FRNRAP in the germline V gene. The CDR3 runs 16 residues. Trimming cost V 2 bases and J 3 bases, with 16 bases left between them. The DNA of the CDR3 is TGTGCTAGTGGTTTGATCTTGGGAAGGGAGGACACTGAAGCTTTCTTT. This sequence encodes CASGLILGREDTEAFF.

This clone has only one observation. This chain uses TRBV6-1 with TRBJ2-3; D may be TRBD2 (6 bases). The CDR3 length is 15 residues. V was trimmed by 10 bases and J by 4 bases, leaving 21 bases between them. The V gene's germline CDR1 is MNHNS and CDR2 SASEGT. The CDR3 sequence: CAINDPRERADTQYF. CDR3 DNA: TGTGCCATCAACGACCCCCGGGAGAGGGCAGATACGCAGTATTTT.